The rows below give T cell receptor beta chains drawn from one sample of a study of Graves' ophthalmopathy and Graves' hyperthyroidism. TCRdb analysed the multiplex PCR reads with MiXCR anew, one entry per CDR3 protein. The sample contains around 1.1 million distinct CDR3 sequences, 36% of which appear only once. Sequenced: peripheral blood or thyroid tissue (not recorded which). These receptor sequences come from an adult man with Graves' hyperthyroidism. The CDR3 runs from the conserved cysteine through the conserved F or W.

CAWSVRGHYGYTF | TRBJ1-2 | TRBV30
CAISARRGSQPQHF | TRBJ1-5 | TRBV10-3
CACSVRGGGANVLTF | TRBJ2-6 | TRBV7-6
CASSQDSIGTQYF | TRBJ2-5 | TRBV7-9
CASSLSGTSGKETQYF | TRBJ2-5 | TRBV18
CASSQGRKLFF | TRBJ1-4 | TRBV4-3
CASSSTAMGLDEAFF | TRBJ1-1 | TRBV5-4
CSGHRAYEQYF | TRBJ2-7 | TRBV29-1
CAISAGPPGYGYTF | TRBJ1-2 | TRBV10-3
CASSPPRGQGNEKLFF | TRBJ1-4 | TRBV2
CASSGAEWRGAEAFF | TRBJ1-1 | TRBV5-1